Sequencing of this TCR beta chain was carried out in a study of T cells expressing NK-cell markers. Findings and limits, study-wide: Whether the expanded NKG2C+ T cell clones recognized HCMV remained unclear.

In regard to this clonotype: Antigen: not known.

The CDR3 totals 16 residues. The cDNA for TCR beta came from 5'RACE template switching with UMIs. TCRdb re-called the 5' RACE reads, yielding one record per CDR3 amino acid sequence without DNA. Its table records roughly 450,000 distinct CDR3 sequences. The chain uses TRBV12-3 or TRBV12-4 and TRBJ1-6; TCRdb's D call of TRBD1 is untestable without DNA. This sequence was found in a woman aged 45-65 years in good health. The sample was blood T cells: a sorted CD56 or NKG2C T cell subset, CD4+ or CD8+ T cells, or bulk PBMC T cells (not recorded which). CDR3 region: CASSPSRSYGSSPLHF.